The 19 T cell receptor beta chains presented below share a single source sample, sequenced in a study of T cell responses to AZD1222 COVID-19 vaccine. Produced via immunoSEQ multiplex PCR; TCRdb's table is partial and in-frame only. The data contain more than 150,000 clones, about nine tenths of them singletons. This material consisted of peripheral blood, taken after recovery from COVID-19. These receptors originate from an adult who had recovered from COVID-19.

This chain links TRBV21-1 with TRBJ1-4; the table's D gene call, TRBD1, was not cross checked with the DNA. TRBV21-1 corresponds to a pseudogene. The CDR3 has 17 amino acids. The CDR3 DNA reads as TGTGCCAGCAGCAAGATTCCCTGGTGGGCACAGAATGAAAAACTGTTTTTT. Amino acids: CASSKIPWWAQNEKLFF.

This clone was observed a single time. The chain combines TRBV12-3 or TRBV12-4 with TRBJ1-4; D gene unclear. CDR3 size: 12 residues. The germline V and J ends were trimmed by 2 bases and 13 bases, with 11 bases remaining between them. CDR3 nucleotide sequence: TGTGCCAGCAGTTTAATGAGTTCTGCACTGTTTTTT. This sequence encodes CASSLMSSALFF.

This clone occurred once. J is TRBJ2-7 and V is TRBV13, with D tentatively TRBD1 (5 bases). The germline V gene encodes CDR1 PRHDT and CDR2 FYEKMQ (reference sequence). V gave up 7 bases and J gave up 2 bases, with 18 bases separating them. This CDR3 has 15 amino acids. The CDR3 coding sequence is TGTGCCAGCACCAGAATGGGCAGGGATACCTACGAGCAGTACTTC. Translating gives CASTRMGRDTYEQYF. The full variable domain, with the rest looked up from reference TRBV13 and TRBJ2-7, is AAGVIQSPRHLIKEKRETATLKCYPIPRHDTVYWYQQGPGQDPQFLISFYEKMQSDKGSIPDRFSAQQFSDYHSELNMSSLELGDSALYFCASTRMGRDTYEQYFGPGTRLTVT.

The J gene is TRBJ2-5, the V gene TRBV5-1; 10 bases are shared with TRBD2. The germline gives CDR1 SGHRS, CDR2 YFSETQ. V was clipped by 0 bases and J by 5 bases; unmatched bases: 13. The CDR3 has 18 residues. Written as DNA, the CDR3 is TGCGCCAGCAGCTTGGGAACTAGCGGGGTCCCTACGAGGGAGACCCAGTACTTC. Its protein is CASSLGTSGVPTRETQYF.

The CDR3 protein is CASSQDRAEDTIYF. The DNA for the CDR3 is TGCGCCAGCAGCCAAGATCGGGCGGAAGACACCATATATTTT. The rearrangement uses TRBV4-3 and TRBJ1-3; D gene uncertain. Germline V gene data show CDR1 as LGHNA and CDR2 as YSLEER. The CDR3 sequence is 14 residues long. V shed 0 bases and J shed 8 bases, with 11 bases lying between them.

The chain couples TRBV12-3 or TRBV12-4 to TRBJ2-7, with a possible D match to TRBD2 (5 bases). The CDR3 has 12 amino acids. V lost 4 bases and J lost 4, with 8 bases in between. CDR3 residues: CASSYWTYEQYF. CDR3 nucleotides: TGTGCCAGCAGTTATTGGACTTACGAGCAGTACTTC.

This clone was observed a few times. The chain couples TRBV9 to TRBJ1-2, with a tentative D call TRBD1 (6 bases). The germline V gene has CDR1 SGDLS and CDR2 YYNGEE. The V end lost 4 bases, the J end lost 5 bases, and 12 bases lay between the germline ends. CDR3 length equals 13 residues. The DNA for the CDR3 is TGTGCCAGCAGCCCCCGGGGGGCTTATGGCTACACCTTC. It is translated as CASSPRGAYGYTF.

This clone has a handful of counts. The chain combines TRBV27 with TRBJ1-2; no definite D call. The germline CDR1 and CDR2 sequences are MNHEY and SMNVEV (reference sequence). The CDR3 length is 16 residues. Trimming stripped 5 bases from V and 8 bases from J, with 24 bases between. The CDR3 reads CASSLDLLTGVDGYTF. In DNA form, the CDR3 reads TGTGCCAGCAGTCTCGACCTTCTGACGGGAGTAGACGGCTACACCTTC.

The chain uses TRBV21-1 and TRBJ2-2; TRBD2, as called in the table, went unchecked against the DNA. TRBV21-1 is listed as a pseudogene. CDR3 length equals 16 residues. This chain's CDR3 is CASSNGGQGSTGELFF. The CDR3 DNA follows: TGTGCCAGCAGCAACGGGGGGCAGGGAAGCACCGGGGAGCTGTTTTTT.

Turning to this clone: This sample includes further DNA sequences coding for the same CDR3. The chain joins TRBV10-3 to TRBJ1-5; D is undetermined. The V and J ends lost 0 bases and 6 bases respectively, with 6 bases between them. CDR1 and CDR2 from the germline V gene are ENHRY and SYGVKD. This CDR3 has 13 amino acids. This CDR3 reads CAISESTGQPQHF. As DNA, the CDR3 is TGTGCCATCAGTGAGTCGACCGGTCAGCCCCAGCATTTT.

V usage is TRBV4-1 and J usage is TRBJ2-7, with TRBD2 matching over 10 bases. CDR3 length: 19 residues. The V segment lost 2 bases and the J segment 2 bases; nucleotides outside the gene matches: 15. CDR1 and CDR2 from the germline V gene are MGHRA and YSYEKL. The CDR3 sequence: CASSQHRLAGINAAYEQYF. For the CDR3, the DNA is TGCGCCAGCAGCCAACATCGACTAGCGGGCATCAATGCAGCCTACGAGCAGTACTTC.

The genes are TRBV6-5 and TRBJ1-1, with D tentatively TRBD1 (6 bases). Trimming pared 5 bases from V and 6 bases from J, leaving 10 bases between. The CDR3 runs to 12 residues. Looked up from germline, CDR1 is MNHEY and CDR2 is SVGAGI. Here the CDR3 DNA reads TGTGCCAGCAGTCACAGGGAAGCTGAAGCTTTCTTT. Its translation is CASSHREAEAFF.

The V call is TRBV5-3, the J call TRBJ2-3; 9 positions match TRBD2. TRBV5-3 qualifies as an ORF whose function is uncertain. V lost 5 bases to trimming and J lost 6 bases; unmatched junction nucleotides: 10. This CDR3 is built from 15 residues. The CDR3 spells CARRIPGLAVDTQYF. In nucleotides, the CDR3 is TGTGCCAGAAGGATACCGGGACTAGCAGTTGATACGCAGTATTTT.

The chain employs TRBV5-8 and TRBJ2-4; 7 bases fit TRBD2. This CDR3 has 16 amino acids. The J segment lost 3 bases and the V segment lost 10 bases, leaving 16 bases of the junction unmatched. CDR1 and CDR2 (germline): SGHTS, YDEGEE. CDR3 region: CALEAGDIWGKNIQYF. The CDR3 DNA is TGTGCCTTAGAGGCGGGGGATATCTGGGGCAAAAACATTCAGTACTTC.

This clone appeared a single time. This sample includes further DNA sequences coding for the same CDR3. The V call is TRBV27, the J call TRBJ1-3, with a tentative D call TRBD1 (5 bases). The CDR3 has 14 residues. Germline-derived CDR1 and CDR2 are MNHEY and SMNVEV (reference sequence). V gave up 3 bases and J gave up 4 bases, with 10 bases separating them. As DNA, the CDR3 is TGTGCCAGCAGTTTTGGGGGTTCCGGAAACACCATATATTTT. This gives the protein CASSFGGSGNTIYF.

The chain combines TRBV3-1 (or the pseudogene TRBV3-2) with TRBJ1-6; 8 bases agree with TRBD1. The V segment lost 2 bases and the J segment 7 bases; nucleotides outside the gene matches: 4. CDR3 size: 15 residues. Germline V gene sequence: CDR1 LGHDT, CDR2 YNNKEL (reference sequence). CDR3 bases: TGTGCCAGCAGCCAACAGGGGGCAGGGAATTCACCCCTCCACTTT. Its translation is CASSQQGAGNSPLHF.

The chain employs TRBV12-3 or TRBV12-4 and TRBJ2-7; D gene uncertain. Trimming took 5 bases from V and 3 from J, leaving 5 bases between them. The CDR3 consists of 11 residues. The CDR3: CASSPFYEQYF. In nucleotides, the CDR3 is TGTGCCAGCAGTCCGTTCTACGAGCAGTACTTC.

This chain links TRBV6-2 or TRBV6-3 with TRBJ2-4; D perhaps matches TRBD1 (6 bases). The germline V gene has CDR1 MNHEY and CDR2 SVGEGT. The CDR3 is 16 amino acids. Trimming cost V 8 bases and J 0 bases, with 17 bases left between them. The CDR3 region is CASRPVGAGAKNIQYF. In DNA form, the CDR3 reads TGTGCCAGCCGCCCAGTGGGGGCGGGAGCCAAAAACATTCAGTACTTC.

The CDR3 bases are TGTGCCAGTAGTATCACAGGGTCCCGGGGCTATGGCTACACCTTC. This sequence encodes CASSITGSRGYGYTF. The chain uses TRBV19 and TRBJ1-2; a weak D match, TRBD1 (6 bases). V was shortened by 3 bases and J by 4 bases, with 15 bases between the two germline ends. CDR3 length: 15 residues. In germline, CDR1 is LNHDA, CDR2 SQIVND (reference sequence).